The next 30 T cell receptor beta chains were all read from a single sample in a study of T cell responses to AZD1222 COVID-19 vaccine. Only in-frame clones appear in the TCRdb table, and some are missing; sequencing was by immunoSEQ multiplex PCR. The table has under 200,000 clones, roughly nine tenths seen once. The source was peripheral blood, collected 28 days after the second dose of the MenACWY control vaccine. These receptors came from an adult who received the MenACWY meningococcal vaccine as a control.

The rearrangement uses TRBV19 and TRBJ1-5, with 7 bases aligning to TRBD1. Germline trimming cut 3 bases from V and 6 bases from J; bases unmatched to any gene: 5. The CDR3 is 14 amino acids. The germline CDR1 and CDR2 sequences are LNHDA and SQIVND (reference sequence). The CDR3 DNA is TGTGCCAGTAGTATCGACAGGGACAGTCAGCCCCAGCATTTT. It specifies CASSIDRDSQPQHF.

The CDR3 nucleotides read TGTGCCAGCAGCTTAATGATCCGGGGATCCGAAAAACTGTTTTTT. This sequence encodes CASSLMIRGSEKLFF. The chain carries TRBV7-2 and TRBJ1-4; D is unresolved. The V gene's germline CDR1 is SGHTA and CDR2 FQGNSA. Trimming took off 2 bases at V and 8 bases at J, with 15 bases between the two ends. The CDR3 has 15 amino acids.

The gene calls are TRBV11-2 and TRBJ2-1; D unresolved. This CDR3 spans 16 amino acids. The germline V gene has CDR1 SGHAT and CDR2 FQNNGV. V was trimmed by 5 bases and J by 0 bases, leaving 14 bases between them. This CDR3 is CASSPARWASYNEQFF. The DNA of the CDR3 is TGTGCCAGCAGCCCCGCTAGGTGGGCCTCCTACAATGAGCAGTTCTTC.

The chain has TRBV7-2 and TRBJ1-2; 7 nucleotides match TRBD1. V dropped 5 bases and J dropped 8; count of bases not matched to a gene: 14. The length of the CDR3 is 15 residues. Germline V CDR1 and CDR2: SGHTA, FQGNSA. CDR3 DNA: TGTGCCAGCAGCCGTGAATTCAGGGGGGTCGGAGGCTACACCTTC. Translation gives CASSREFRGVGGYTF. The whole variable domain, remainder taken from reference TRBV7-2 and TRBJ1-2, is GAGVSQSPSNKVTEKGKDVELRCDPISGHTALYWYRQSLGQGLEFLIYFQGNSAPDKSGLPSDRFSAERTGGSVSTLTIQRTQQEDSAVYLCASSREFRGVGGYTFGSGTRLTVV.

CDR3 residues: CAVSMGLPTDTQYF. DNA for the CDR3: TGTGCCGTCTCAATGGGACTGCCCACAGATACGCAGTATTTT. The chain combines TRBV19 with TRBJ2-3, with D possibly matching TRBD2 (6 bases). CDR1 and CDR2 from the germline V gene are LNHDA and SQIVND (reference sequence). Trimming removed 11 bases at V and 2 bases at J, with 17 bases between. This CDR3 is built from 14 residues.

The gene calls are TRBV14 and TRBJ2-7; 9 nucleotides match TRBD1. In germline, CDR1 is SGHDN, CDR2 FVKESK. The CDR3 spans 16 residues. With 4 bases clipped from V and 3 bases from J, the junction kept 10 bases outside the gene matches. CDR3 sequence reads: CASSPFLGTGNYEQYF. Written as DNA, the CDR3 is TGTGCCAGCAGCCCCTTCCTCGGGACAGGGAACTACGAGCAGTACTTC.

V is TRBV14 and J is TRBJ2-4; D remains ambiguous. This CDR3 is built from 13 residues. CDR1 and CDR2 (germline): SGHDN, FVKESK. The ends were cut back, 3 bases at V and 0 bases at J, with 3 bases in the middle. The CDR3 loop reads CASSQAAKNIQYF. The CDR3, as DNA: TGTGCCAGCAGCCAGGCAGCCAAAAACATTCAGTACTTC.

This clone was seen a single time. The V and J genes are TRBV19 and TRBJ1-5; D gene unclear. CDR3 size: 12 residues. V was trimmed by 1 base and J by 6 bases, leaving 4 bases between them. Per germline, CDR1 LNHDA and CDR2 SQIVND (reference sequence). CDR3 sequence reads: CASSIAGQPQHF. CDR3 coding DNA: TGTGCCAGTAGTATAGCCGGTCAGCCCCAGCATTTT.

The DNA of the CDR3 is TGTGCCAGCAGCCAACGGTCCAGCACCTACGAGCAGTACTTC. Protein sequence: CASSQRSSTYEQYF. The chain uses TRBV14 and TRBJ2-7; D gene ambiguous. Germline assignment: CDR1 SGHDN and CDR2 FVKESK. Trimming stripped 2 bases from V and 2 bases from J, with 10 bases between. This CDR3 spans 14 amino acids.

The gene calls are TRBV9 and TRBJ1-1; unclear D gene. CDR3 size: 14 residues. Per germline, CDR1 SGDLS and CDR2 YYNGEE. Trimming shortened V by 4 bases and J by 4 bases, and 14 bases separated the two germline ends. CDR3 region: CASSPAGSGTEAFF. CDR3 nucleotide sequence: TGTGCCAGCAGCCCAGCGGGTAGTGGCACTGAAGCTTTCTTT.

The V call is TRBV2, the J call TRBJ1-6; 7 positions match TRBD1. V shed 3 bases and J 10 bases; nucleotides not matched to a gene: 12. CDR3 length equals 16 residues. The V gene's germline CDR1 is SNHLY and CDR2 FYNNEI. CDR3 residues: CASSEPGDRVRSPLHF. The CDR3 region has the DNA TGTGCCAGCAGTGAGCCGGGCGACAGGGTTAGGTCACCCCTCCACTTT.

V gene TRBV7-9 combines with J gene TRBJ1-6; D perhaps matches TRBD1 (5 bases). In germline, CDR1 is SEHNR, CDR2 FQNEAQ (reference sequence). This CDR3 is built from 13 residues. Trimming pared 6 bases from V and 10 bases from J, leaving 13 bases between. CDR3 protein: CASRGQTKSPLHF. CDR3 DNA: TGTGCCAGCAGGGGGCAGACCAAATCACCCCTCCACTTT.

The rearrangement joins TRBV3-1 (or the pseudogene TRBV3-2) to TRBJ2-3; 9 bases align to TRBD2. The germline V gene encodes CDR1 LGHDT and CDR2 YNNKEL (reference sequence). V lost 4 bases, J lost 5 bases, and 10 bases stayed unmatched. The CDR3 runs 16 residues. The CDR3: CASSPAAGGPLDTQYF. CDR3 DNA sequence: TGTGCCAGCAGCCCTGCAGCGGGAGGACCCCTAGATACGCAGTATTTT.

CDR3 protein: CASSSSQGWAQHF. Written as DNA, the CDR3 is TGTGCCAGCAGTTCCTCGCAGGGGTGGGCCCAGCATTTT. J is TRBJ1-5 and V is TRBV27, with D perhaps TRBD1 (6 bases). V shed 4 bases and J shed 11 bases, with 15 bases lying between them. This CDR3 comprises 13 residues. Per germline, CDR1 MNHEY and CDR2 SMNVEV (reference sequence).

The V and J genes are TRBV18 and TRBJ2-1; maybe TRBD2 (6 bases). The CDR3 is 16 residues long. Trimming took off 3 bases at V and 3 bases at J, with 15 bases between the two ends. The germline V gene encodes CDR1 KGHSH and CDR2 LQKENI. The CDR3 is CASSPDGRGIYNEQFF. CDR3 bases: TGTGCCAGCTCACCCGACGGGCGGGGAATCTACAATGAGCAGTTCTTC.

This chain connects TRBV19 to TRBJ2-1; D is uncertain. V lost 2 bases and J 9 bases, leaving 14 bases between the germline ends. In germline, CDR1 is LNHDA, CDR2 SQIVND (reference sequence). The CDR3 totals 14 residues. CDR3 sequence (DNA): TGTGCCAGTAGTATACCCCCCAGCTCGGGTGAGCAGTTCTTC. It translates to CASSIPPSSGEQFF.

The chain recombines TRBV5-1 with TRBJ2-1, with 10 bases fitting TRBD2. J was trimmed by 4 bases and V by 1 base; bases with no gene match: 8. The CDR3 extends over 17 amino acids. Germline V lookup: CDR1 SGHRS, CDR2 YFSETQ. The CDR3 region has the DNA TGCGCCAGCAGCTTGCGCCTAGCGGGAGTCCCTTACAATGAGCAGTTCTTC. Its translation: CASSLRLAGVPYNEQFF.

This clone has just one count. The CDR3 protein is CSVWDRGEYTEAFF. The CDR3 DNA follows: TGCAGCGTATGGGACAGGGGGGAATACACTGAAGCTTTCTTT. This chain uses TRBV29-1 with TRBJ1-1; 11 bases agree with TRBD1. The CDR3 runs 14 residues. Losses at the gene ends were 6 bases for V and 3 bases for J; bases not matched to a gene: 6. Germline assignment: CDR1 SQVTM and CDR2 ANQGSEA.

J is TRBJ1-3 and V is TRBV4-2; no firm D call. Germline lookup yields CDR1 LGHNA and CDR2 YNFKEQ. With 0 bases removed from V and 2 bases from J, the gap between germline ends came to 11 bases. The CDR3 runs to 16 residues. CDR3 region: CASSQDRGSPGNTIYF. The CDR3 coding sequence is TGTGCCAGCAGCCAAGATCGGGGTTCTCCTGGAAACACCATATATTTT.

V usage is TRBV24-1 and J usage is TRBJ2-1, with 9 positions matching TRBD2. This CDR3 spans 17 amino acids. The V gene end was trimmed by 0 bases and the J gene end by 4 bases; junction bases not matched to a gene: 6. The germline V gene encodes CDR1 KGHDR and CDR2 SFDVKD. CDR3 sequence: CATSDLGGGRGYNEQFF. The CDR3 coding sequence is TGTGCCACCAGTGATTTGGGTGGCGGGAGGGGGTACAATGAGCAGTTCTTC.

The genes are TRBV28 and TRBJ1-5; 9 bases are shared with TRBD1. CDR1 is MDHEN, CDR2 SYDVKM, per germline. The CDR3 length is 13 residues. V lost 7 bases and J lost 7; bases outside the gene matches: 5. CDR3 sequence reads: CASTLTGGQPQHF. In nucleotides, the CDR3 is TGTGCCAGCACCTTGACAGGGGGACAGCCCCAGCATTTT.

V is TRBV28 and J is TRBJ1-5, with D tentatively TRBD1 (6 bases). With 10 bases removed from V and 3 bases from J, the gap between germline ends came to 13 bases. Germline-derived CDR1 and CDR2 are MDHEN and SYDVKM. CDR3 length: 13 amino acids. The CDR3 coding sequence is TGTGCCACCGCGGGGGCTCACAATCAGCCCCAGCATTTT. Its translation is CATAGAHNQPQHF.

V is TRBV27 and J is TRBJ1-2; D not certain. The CDR3 totals 14 residues. Germline CDR1 reads MNHEY; CDR2 reads SMNVEV (reference sequence). Trimming removed 5 bases from V and 4 bases from J, with 14 bases in between. CDR3 loop: CASSPSSGVYGYTF. In nucleotides, the CDR3 is TGTGCCAGCAGTCCTAGTAGCGGGGTCTATGGCTACACCTTC.

The CDR3 DNA reads as TGTGCCAGTAGGGAAAGGGCTGTCAAAAACATTCAGTACTTC. This gives the protein CASRERAVKNIQYF. The chain couples TRBV19 to TRBJ2-4, with D hard to call. Trimming removed 6 bases from V and 3 bases from J, with 12 bases in between. Germline V gene data show CDR1 as LNHDA and CDR2 as SQIVND (reference sequence). The CDR3 loop spans 14 amino acids.

The gene calls are TRBV5-4 and TRBJ2-5; TRBD2 matches 8 bases. Germline CDR1 is SGHNT and CDR2 is YYREEE (reference sequence). The CDR3 runs 12 residues. Trimming removed 10 bases from V and 5 bases from J; junction bases left unmatched: 7. CDR3 sequence reads: CAAGGQGETQYF. The DNA for the CDR3 is TGTGCCGCGGGGGGCCAGGGGGAGACCCAGTACTTC.

V usage is TRBV20-1 and J usage is TRBJ1-2, with a weak D call TRBD1 (5 bases). CDR1 is DFQATT, CDR2 SNEGSKA, per germline (reference sequence). This CDR3 is 10 amino acids long. For the CDR3, the DNA is TGCAGCGCAGCCAGGGAGGGCTACACCTTC. Translating it yields CSAAREGYTF.

This sequence joins TRBV27 and TRBJ2-7; possibly TRBD1 or TRBD2 for D (6 bases each). From germline, CDR1 is MNHEY and CDR2 SMNVEV (reference sequence). The CDR3 runs to 14 residues. Between the trimmed V and J ends, which lost 6 bases and 5 bases, there was a span of 17 bases. The CDR3 spells CASSSLGGTNEQYF. The CDR3 DNA is TGTGCCAGCAGCTCCCTCGGGGGCACGAACGAGCAGTACTTC.

This chain uses TRBV5-4 with TRBJ1-1, with D hard to call. Per germline, CDR1 SGHNT and CDR2 YYREEE (reference sequence). CDR3 size: 16 residues. V lost 7 bases to trimming and J lost 1 base, with 20 bases between them. CDR3 nucleotide sequence: TGTGCCAGCGACCGAGCCCCCCGGGCGGAGAACACTGAAGCTTTCTTT. Translated, it gives CASDRAPRAENTEAFF.

J is TRBJ2-2 and V is TRBV30; 8 bases agree with TRBD2. V lost 5 bases to trimming and J lost 6 bases; unmatched junction nucleotides: 8. CDR3 size: 14 residues. CDR1 is GTSNPN and CDR2 is SVGIG in the germline V gene (reference sequence). CDR3 region: CAWGPGLDAGELFF. In DNA form, the CDR3 reads TGTGCCTGGGGACCGGGACTAGACGCCGGGGAGCTGTTTTTT.

V and J are TRBV9 and TRBJ1-6; 8 bases are shared with TRBD1. The V gene's germline CDR1 is SGDLS and CDR2 YYNGEE. There are 15 residues in the CDR3. After removal of 0 bases from V and 9 bases from J, the junction contained 5 bases not matched to a gene. This CDR3 is CASSVVGQGSSPLHF. DNA for the CDR3: TGTGCCAGCAGCGTAGTTGGACAGGGTAGTTCACCCCTCCACTTT.